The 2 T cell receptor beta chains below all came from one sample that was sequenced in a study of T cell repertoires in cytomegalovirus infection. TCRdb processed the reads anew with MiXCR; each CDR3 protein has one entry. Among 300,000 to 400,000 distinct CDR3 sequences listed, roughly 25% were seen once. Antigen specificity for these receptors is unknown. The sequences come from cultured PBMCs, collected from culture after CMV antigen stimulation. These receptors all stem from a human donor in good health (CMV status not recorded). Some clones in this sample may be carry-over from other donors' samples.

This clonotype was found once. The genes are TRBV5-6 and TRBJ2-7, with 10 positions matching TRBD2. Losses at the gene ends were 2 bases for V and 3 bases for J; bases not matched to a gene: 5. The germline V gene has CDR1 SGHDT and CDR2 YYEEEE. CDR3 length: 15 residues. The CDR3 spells CASSFPSGSIYEQYF. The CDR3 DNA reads TGTGCCAGCAGCTTCCCTAGCGGGAGCATCTACGAGCAGTACTTC.

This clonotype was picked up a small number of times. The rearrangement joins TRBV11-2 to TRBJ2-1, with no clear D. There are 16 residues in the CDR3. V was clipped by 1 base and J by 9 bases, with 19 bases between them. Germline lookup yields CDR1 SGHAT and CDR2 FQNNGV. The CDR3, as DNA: TGTGCCAGCAGCTTAGGCGGTAGCCCAGGCGTCGGTGAGCAGTTCTTC. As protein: CASSLGGSPGVGEQFF.